The clone carrying this T cell receptor beta chain was recorded many times. This CDR3 is 16 amino acids long. V shed 0 bases and J shed 4 bases, with 15 bases lying between them. Germline assignment: CDR1 LNHDA and CDR2 SQIVND (reference sequence). The data were taken from a study of Graves' ophthalmopathy and Graves' hyperthyroidism. Where ophthalmopathy was absent within 18 months of follow-up, hyperthyroidism was stable. Ages of hyperthyroidism patients ran from 18 to 65, and their diagnoses were new, under 2 months' duration. Among the exclusions were patients with other autoimmune diseases, uncontrolled infections, pregnancy or lactation. The authors isolated PBMCs from around 10 ml of fresh peripheral blood. Amplification targeted the TCR beta CDR3 regions, with RNA transcripts as the source material. HTBI-primed RT-PCR formed the first round, and a multiplex PCR formed the second. MiXCR, run by TCRdb on the multiplex PCR reads, gives a single entry per CDR3 protein. Here the sample spans 500,000 to 700,000 distinct CDR3 sequences, roughly 20% being singletons.

The sequence came from a woman younger than 30 with stable Graves' hyperthyroidism. Some clones in this sample may be carry-over from other donors' samples. J is TRBJ1-2 and V is TRBV19; D uncertain. Sample: peripheral blood. For the CDR3, the DNA is TGTGCCAGTAGTATAGAGGTGGTACGACCCAGCTATGGCTACACCTTC. Its protein is CASSIEVVRPSYGYTF.